This note documents a single T cell receptor (beta chain) sequence. Regarding time point: pretreatment peripheral blood. The sample comes from a study of PD-L1 blockade in urothelial cancer. Study information: Atezolizumab, begun by patients in about 2014, was given at 1,200 mg intravenously every 3 weeks. Most patients, about 85% of the roughly 29, were males with bladder-origin cancer.

The investigators introduced synthetic TCR analog templates into each PCR as spikes. Profiled with immunoSEQ multiplex PCR; TCRdb holds only in-frame clones, not every one. Altogether roughly 49,000 clones are present, roughly 86% being singletons, with the ten largest covering 20% to 25%. The CDR3 has 15 residues. The germline V gene has CDR1 SEHNR and CDR2 FQNEAQ (reference sequence). V lost 1 base and J lost 2, with 12 bases in between. The chain joins TRBV7-9 to TRBJ2-7; no firm D call. The source was PBMCs, collected around atezolizumab (anti-PD-L1) treatment. The TCR sequence derives from a man between 60 and 75 years old with urothelial cancer. The DNA of the CDR3 is TGTGCCAGCAGCTTAGATCAAGTCCTAACCTACGAGCAGTACTTC. Its translation is CASSLDQVLTYEQYF.